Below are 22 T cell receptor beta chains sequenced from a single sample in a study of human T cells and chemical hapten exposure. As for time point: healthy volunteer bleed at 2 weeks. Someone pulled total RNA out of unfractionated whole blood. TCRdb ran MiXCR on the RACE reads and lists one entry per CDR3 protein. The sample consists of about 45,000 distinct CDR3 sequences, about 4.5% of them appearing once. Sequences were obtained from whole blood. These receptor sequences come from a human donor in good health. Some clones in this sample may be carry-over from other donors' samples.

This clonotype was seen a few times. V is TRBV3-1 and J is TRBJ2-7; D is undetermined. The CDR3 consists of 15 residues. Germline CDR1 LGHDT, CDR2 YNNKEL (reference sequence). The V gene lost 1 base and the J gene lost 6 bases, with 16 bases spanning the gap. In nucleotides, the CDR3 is TGTGCCAGCAGCCAAGTTGGTGGGTCTGCAGGCGAGCAGTACTTC. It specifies CASSQVGGSAGEQYF.

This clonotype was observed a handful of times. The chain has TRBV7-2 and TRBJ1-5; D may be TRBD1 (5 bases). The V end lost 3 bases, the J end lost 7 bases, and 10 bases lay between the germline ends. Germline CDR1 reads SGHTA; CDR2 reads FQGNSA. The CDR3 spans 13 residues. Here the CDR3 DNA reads TGTGCCAGCAGCTTGAGGGGAGGGCAGCCCCAGCATTTT. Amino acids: CASSLRGGQPQHF.

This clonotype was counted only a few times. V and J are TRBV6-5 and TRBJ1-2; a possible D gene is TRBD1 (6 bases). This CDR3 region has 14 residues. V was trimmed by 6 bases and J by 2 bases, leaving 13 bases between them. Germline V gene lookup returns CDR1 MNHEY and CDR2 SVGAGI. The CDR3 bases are TGTGCCAGCAGGGCACAGGGTTCCAACTATGGCTACACCTTC. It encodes CASRAQGSNYGYTF.

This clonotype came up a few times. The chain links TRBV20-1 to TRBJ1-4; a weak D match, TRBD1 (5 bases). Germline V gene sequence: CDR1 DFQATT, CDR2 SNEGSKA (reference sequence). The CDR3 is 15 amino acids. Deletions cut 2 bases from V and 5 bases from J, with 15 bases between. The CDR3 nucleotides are TGCAGTGCTAGAAGGCGGGCAGGGTGGAATGAAAAACTGTTTTTT. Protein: CSARRRAGWNEKLFF.

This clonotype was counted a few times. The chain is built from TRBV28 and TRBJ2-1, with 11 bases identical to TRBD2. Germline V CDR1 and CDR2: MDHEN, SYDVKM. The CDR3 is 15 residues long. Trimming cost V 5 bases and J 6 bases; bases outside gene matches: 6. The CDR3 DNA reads TGTGCCAGCAGTCGGAGACTAGCGGGACCCAATGAGCAGTTCTTC. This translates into CASSRRLAGPNEQFF.

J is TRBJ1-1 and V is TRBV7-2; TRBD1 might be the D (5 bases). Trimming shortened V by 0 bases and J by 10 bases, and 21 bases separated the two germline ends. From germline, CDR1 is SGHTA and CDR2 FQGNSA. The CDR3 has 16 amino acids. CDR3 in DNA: TGTGCCAGCAGCTTAGCGCTGGGAACCAGGGTCGAGGGAGCTTTCTTT. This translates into CASSLALGTRVEGAFF. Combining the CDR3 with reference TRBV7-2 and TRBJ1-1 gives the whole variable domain GAGVSQSPSNKVTEKGKDVELRCDPISGHTALYWYRQSLGQGLEFLIYFQGNSAPDKSGLPSDRFSAERTGGSVSTLTIQRTQQEDSAVYLCASSLALGTRVEGAFFGQGTRLTVV.

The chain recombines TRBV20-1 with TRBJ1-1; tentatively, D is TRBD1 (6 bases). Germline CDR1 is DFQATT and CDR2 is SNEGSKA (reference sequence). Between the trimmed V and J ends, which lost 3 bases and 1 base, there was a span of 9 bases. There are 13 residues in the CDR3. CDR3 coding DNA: TGCAGTGCTAGCAGGGGTGGGAACACTGAAGCTTTCTTT. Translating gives CSASRGGNTEAFF.

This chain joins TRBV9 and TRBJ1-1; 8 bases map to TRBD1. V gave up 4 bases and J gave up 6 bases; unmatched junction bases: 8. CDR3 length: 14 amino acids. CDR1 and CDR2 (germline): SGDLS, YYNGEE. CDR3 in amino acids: CASSSPDRDAEAFF. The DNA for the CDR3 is TGTGCCAGCAGCTCCCCGGACAGGGACGCTGAAGCTTTCTTT.

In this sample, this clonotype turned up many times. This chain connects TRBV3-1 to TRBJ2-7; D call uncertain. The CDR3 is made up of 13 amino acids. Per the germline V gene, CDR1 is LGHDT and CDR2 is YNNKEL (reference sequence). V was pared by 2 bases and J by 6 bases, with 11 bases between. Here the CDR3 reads CASSQSVAGEQYF. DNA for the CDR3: TGTGCCAGCAGCCAATCGGTAGCCGGCGAGCAGTACTTC.

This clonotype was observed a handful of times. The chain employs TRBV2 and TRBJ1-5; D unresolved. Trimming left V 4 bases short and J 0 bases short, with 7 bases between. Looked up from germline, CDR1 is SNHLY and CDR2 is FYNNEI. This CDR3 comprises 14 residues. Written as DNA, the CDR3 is TGTGCCAGCAGTGTTAGAAATAGCAATCAGCCCCAGCATTTT. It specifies CASSVRNSNQPQHF.

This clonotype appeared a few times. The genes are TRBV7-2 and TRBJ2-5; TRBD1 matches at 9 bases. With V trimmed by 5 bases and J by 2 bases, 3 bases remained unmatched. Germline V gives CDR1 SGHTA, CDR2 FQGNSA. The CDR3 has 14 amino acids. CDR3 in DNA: TGTGCCAGCAGCCGCGACAGGGGGCAAGAGACCCAGTACTTC. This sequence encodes CASSRDRGQETQYF.

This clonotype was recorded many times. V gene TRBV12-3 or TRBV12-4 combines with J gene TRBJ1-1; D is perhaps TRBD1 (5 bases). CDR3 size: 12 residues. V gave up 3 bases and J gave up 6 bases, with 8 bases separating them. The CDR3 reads CASSFRDPEAFF. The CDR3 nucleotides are TGTGCCAGCAGTTTTCGGGACCCTGAAGCTTTCTTT.

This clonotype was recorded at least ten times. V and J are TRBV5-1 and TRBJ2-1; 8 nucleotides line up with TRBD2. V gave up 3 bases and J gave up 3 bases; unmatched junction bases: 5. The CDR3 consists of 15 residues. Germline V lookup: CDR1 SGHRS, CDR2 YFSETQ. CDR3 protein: CASSSGTRGYNEQFF. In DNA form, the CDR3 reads TGCGCCAGCAGCTCCGGGACTAGGGGCTACAATGAGCAGTTCTTC.

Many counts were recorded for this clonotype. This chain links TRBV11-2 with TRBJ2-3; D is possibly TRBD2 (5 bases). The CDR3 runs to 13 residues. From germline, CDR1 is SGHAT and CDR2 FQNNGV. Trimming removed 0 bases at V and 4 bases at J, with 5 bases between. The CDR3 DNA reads TGTGCCAGCAGCTTAGACGGGGCAGATACGCAGTATTTT. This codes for CASSLDGADTQYF. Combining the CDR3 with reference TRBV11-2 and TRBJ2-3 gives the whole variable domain EAGVAQSPRYKIIEKRQSVAFWCNPISGHATLYWYQQILGQGPKLLIQFQNNGVVDDSQLPKDRFSAERLKGVDSTLKIQPAKLEDSAVYLCASSLDGADTQYFGPGTRLTVL.

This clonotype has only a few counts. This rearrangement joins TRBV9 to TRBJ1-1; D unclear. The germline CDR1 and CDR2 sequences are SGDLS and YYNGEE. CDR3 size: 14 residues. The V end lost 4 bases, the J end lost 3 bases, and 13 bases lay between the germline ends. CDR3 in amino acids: CASSRASSYTEAFF. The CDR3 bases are TGTGCCAGCAGCCGGGCAAGTTCTTACACTGAAGCTTTCTTT.

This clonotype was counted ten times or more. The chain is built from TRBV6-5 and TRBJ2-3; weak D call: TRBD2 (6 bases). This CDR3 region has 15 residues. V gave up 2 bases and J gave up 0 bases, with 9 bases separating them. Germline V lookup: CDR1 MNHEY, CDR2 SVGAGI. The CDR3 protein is CASSYEAGSTDTQYF. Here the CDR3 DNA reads TGTGCCAGCAGTTACGAGGCGGGAAGCACAGATACGCAGTATTTT.

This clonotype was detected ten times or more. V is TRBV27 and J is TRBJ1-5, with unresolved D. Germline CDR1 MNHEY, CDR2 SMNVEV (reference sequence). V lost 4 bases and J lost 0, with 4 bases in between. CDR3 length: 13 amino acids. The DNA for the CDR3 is TGTGCCAGCAGTTCAATTAGCAATCAGCCCCAGCATTTT. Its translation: CASSSISNQPQHF.

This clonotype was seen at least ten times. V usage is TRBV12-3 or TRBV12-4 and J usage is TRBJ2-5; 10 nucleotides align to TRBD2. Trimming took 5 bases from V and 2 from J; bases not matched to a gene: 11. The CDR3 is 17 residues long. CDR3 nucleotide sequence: TGTGCCAGCAGTCGGTCGGCTAGCGGGGGTATACAAGAGACCCAGTACTTC. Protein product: CASSRSASGGIQETQYF.

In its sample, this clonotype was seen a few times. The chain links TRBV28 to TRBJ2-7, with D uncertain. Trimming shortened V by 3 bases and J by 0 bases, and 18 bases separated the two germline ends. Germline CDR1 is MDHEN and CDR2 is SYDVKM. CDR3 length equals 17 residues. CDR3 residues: CASSLLPGPASSYEQYF. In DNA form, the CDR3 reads TGTGCCAGCAGTTTGCTTCCCGGGCCTGCAAGCTCCTACGAGCAGTACTTC. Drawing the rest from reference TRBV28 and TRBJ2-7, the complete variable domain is DVKVTQSSRYLVKRTGEKVFLECVQDMDHENMFWYRQDPGLGLRLIYFSYDVKMKEKGDIPEGYSVSREKKERFSLILESASTNQTSMYLCASSLLPGPASSYEQYFGPGTRLTVT.

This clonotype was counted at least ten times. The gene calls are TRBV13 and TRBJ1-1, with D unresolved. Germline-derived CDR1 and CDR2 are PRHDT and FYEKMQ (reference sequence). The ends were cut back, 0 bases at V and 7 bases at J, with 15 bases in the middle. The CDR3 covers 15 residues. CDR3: CASSLGRGTGDEAFF. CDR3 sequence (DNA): TGTGCCAGCAGCTTAGGTCGGGGAACCGGGGATGAAGCTTTCTTT. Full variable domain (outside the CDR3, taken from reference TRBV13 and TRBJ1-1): AAGVIQSPRHLIKEKRETATLKCYPIPRHDTVYWYQQGPGQDPQFLISFYEKMQSDKGSIPDRFSAQQFSDYHSELNMSSLELGDSALYFCASSLGRGTGDEAFFGQGTRLTVV.

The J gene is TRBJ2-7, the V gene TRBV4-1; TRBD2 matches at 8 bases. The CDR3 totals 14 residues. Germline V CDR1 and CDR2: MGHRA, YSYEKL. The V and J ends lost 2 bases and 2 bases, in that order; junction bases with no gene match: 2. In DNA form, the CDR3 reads TGCGCCAGCAGCCAACTAGCGGGCACCTACGAGCAGTACTTC. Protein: CASSQLAGTYEQYF.

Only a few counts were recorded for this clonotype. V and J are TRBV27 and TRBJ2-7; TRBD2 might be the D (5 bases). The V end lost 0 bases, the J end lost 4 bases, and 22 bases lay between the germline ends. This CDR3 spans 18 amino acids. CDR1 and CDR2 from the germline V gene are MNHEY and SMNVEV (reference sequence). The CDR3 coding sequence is TGTGCCAGCAGTTTATCGCGTCCAGGAGGCCCTATGGGGTACGAGCAGTACTTC. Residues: CASSLSRPGGPMGYEQYF.